The following is a T cell receptor beta chain sequence with its context. The antigen is unknown. The V gene lost 2 bases and the J gene lost 3 bases, with 5 bases spanning the gap. Germline V gene data show CDR1 as MDHEN and CDR2 as SYDVKM. The CDR3 covers 12 residues. The sample is drawn from a study of response to subunit inactivated influenza vaccine. TCRdb reprocessed the RT-PCR reads via MiXCR and lists one record per CDR3 protein. In the table there are around 530,000 distinct CDR3 sequences, roughly 12% of which are singletons. The study, taken as a whole, reports: New T cells are recruited in small numbers by each seasonal influenza vaccination, according to the authors' suggestion.

The source material was PBMCs from blood, sampled on the day of vaccination. The rearrangement links TRBV28 to TRBJ2-7; D not resolved. The sequence was obtained from a man in his fifties or sixties who received an inactivated influenza vaccine. As DNA, the CDR3 is TGTGCCAGCAGTTTAGAACACTACGAGCAGTACTTC. It encodes CASSLEHYEQYF.